This T cell receptor (beta chain) was recovered during a study of immune evolution from preneoplasia to lung adenocarcinoma. Study-level results: Clonality was highest in normal lung, lower in later-stage lesions apparently. T cell clonality was higher in KRAS-mutant than EGFR-mutant or wild-type nodules. Normal lung had the highest top T cell clone frequencies.

Clones were sequenced by immunoSEQ multiplex PCR, and TCRdb holds only the in-frame ones, with some missing. Of tens of thousands of clones in the sample, roughly four fifths were seen once. A word on this clone: Its matching antigen is unknown.

Histologic diagnosis was independently verified by two lung pathologists. CDR1 GTSNPN and CDR2 SVGIG come from the germline V gene (reference sequence). The CDR3 has 12 residues. V lost 5 bases, J lost 5 bases, and 9 bases lay in between. This clonotype was obtained from a person aged 55 to 75 with lung adenocarcinoma. The chain employs TRBV30 and TRBJ2-2; D is ambiguous. The specimen sequenced was FFPE invasive lung adenocarcinoma tissue. The CDR3 here is CAWHGWTGELFF. CDR3 nucleotide sequence: TGTGCCTGGCATGGATGGACCGGGGAGCTGTTTTTT.